The present T cell receptor beta chain was sequenced within a study of T cell clonality in common variable immunodeficiency. Whole-study findings and limits: Compared with healthy controls, CVID subjects showed increased TCRbeta clonality, mostly in about a third. T cell subpopulation sequencing would be needed to explain CVID clonality.

CVID and control samples used equivalent genomic DNA input. Sequencing was performed with immunoSEQ multiplex PCR; in TCRdb, only in-frame clones are kept and a portion is missing. The sample presents roughly 40,000 clones, none singletons. This clone has a count of ten or more. Its specificity is not known. Sequencing used peripheral blood mononuclear cells. The clonotype originates from a person aged 18-69 years in good health.

CDR3 bases read: TGTGCCAGCAGCCCAACAGGGACTAGACGTACAGATACG. As protein: CASSPTGTRRTDT. The full CDR3 protein is CASSPTGTRRTDTQYF. The gene calls are TRBV7-6 and TRBJ2-3; 8 bases align to TRBD2. The read ends 3 residues before the CDR3 terminus; that terminus is restored from the germline J gene. This CDR3 comprises 16 residues. Per the germline V gene, CDR1 is SGHVS and CDR2 is FNYEAQ. The junction had 10 bases not matched to a gene; V was cut back by 5 bases and J by 3 bases.